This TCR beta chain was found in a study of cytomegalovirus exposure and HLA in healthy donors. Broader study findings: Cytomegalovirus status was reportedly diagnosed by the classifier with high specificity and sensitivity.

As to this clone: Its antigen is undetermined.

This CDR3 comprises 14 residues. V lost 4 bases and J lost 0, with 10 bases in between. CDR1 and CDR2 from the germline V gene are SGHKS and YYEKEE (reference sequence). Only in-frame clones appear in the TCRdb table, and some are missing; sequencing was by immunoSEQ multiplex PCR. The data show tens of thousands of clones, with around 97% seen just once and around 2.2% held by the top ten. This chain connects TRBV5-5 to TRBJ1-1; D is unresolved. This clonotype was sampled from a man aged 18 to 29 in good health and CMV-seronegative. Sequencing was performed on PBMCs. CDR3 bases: TGTGCCAGCAGCATACAGTTTATGAACACTGAAGCTTTCTTT. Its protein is CASSIQFMNTEAFF.